The clone carrying this T cell receptor (beta chain) was recorded at least ten times. Its antigen remains unknown. The sample belongs to a study of T cells in Graves' hyperthyroidism and ophthalmopathy. Study results and caveats: Most thyroid clonotypes expanded above 0.001 appeared in blood too.

The CDR3 has 14 residues. Trimming took off 5 bases at V and 4 bases at J, with 17 bases between the two ends. Germline CDR1 DFQATT, CDR2 SNEGSKA (reference sequence). TCR beta CDR3 regions were amplified from RNA. Initially, a first-round RT-PCR of the TCR CDR3 employed the HTBI primer set. TCRdb independently ran MiXCR on the multiplex PCR reads; one entry per CDR3 protein. Here the sample spans under 400,000 distinct CDR3 sequences, 12% to 15% being singletons. The sequenced sample was blood. The clonotype comes from a woman between 55 and 75 years old with Graves' ophthalmopathy. V and J are TRBV20-1 and TRBJ1-1; D might be TRBD1 (5 bases). Here the CDR3 DNA reads TGCAGTGCTGGGGGGGAGGACGTGTCCACTGAAGCTTTCTTT. Protein sequence: CSAGGEDVSTEAFF.